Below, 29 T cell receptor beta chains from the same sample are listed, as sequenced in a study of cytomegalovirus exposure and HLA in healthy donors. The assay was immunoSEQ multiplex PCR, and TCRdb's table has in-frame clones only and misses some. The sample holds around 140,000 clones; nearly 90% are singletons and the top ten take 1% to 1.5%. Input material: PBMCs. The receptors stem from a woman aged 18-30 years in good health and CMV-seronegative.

CDR3 nucleotide sequence: TGTGCCAGCAGCTTGTTAACAGGGGGGCCAAATGAGCAGTTCTTC. Its protein is CASSLLTGGPNEQFF. The chain couples TRBV5-4 to TRBJ2-1, with TRBD1 matching 8 bases. The CDR3 extends over 15 amino acids. V shed 1 base and J 7 bases; nucleotides not matched to a gene: 7. Germline V gives CDR1 SGHNT, CDR2 YYREEE (reference sequence).

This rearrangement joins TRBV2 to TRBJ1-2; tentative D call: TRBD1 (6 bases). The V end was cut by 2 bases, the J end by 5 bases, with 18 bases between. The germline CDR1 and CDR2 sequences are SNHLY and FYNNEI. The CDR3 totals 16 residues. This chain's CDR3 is CASSERALDQGYGYTF. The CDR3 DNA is TGTGCCAGCAGTGAACGGGCTTTGGACCAGGGGTATGGCTACACCTTC.

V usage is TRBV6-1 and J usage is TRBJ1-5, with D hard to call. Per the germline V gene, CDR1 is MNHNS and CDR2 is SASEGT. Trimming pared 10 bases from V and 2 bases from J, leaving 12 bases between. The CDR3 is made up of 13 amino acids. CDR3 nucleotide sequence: TGTGCCACTACGGAGGGCGGCAATCAGCCCCAGCATTTT. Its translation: CATTEGGNQPQHF.

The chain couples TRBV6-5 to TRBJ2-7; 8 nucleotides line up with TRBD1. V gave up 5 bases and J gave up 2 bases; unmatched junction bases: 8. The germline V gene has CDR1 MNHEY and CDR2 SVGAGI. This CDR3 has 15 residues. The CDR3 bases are TGTGCCAGCAGTACCGGACAGGGTGGCACCTACGAGCAGTACTTC. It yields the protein CASSTGQGGTYEQYF.

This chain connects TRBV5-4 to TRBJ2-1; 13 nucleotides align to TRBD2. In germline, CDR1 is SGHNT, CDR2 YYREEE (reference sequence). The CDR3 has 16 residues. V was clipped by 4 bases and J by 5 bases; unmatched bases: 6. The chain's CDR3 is CASSTRLAGGHNEQFF. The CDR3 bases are TGTGCCAGCAGCACGCGACTAGCGGGGGGACACAATGAGCAGTTCTTC.

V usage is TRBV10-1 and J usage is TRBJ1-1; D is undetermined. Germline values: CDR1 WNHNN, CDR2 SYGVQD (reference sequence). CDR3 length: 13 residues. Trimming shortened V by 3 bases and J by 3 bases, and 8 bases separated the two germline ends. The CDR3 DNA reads TGCGCCAGCAGTGAAAGAACAGACACTGAAGCTTTCTTT. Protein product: CASSERTDTEAFF.

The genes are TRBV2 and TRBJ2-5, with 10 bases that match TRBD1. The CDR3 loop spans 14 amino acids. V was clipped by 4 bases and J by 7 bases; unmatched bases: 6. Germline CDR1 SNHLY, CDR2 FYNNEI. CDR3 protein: CASSGQGAMGTQYF. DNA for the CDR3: TGTGCCAGCAGTGGACAGGGGGCAATGGGGACCCAGTACTTC. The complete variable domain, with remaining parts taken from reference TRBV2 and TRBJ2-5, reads EPEVTQTPSHQVTQMGQEVILRCVPISNHLYFYWYRQILGQKVEFLVSFYNNEISEKSEIFDDQFSVERPDGSNFTLKIRSTKLEDSAMYFCASSGQGAMGTQYFGPGTRLLVL.

As DNA, the CDR3 is TGTGCCAGTAGTAACCAGGCGCGGGGTTCACCCCTCCACTTT. The encoded protein is CASSNQARGSPLHF. The V and J genes are TRBV19 and TRBJ1-6; D gene unclear. The V gene's germline CDR1 is LNHDA and CDR2 SQIVND (reference sequence). The CDR3 is 14 residues long. V was trimmed by 4 bases and J by 9 bases, leaving 13 bases between them. Full variable domain (remainder filled in from reference TRBV19 and TRBJ1-6): DGGITQSPKYLFRKEGQNVTLSCEQNLNHDAMYWYRQDPGQGLRLIYYSQIVNDFQKGDIAEGYSVSREKKESFPLTVTSAQKNPTAFYLCASSNQARGSPLHFGNGTRLTVT.

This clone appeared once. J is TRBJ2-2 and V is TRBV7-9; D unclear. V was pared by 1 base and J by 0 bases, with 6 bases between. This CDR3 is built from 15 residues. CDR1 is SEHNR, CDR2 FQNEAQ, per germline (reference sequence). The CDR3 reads CASSLDRANTGELFF. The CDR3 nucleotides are TGTGCCAGCAGCTTAGACAGAGCGAACACCGGGGAGCTGTTTTTT. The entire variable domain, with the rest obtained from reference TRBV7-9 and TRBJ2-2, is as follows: DTGVSQNPRHKITKRGQNVTFRCDPISEHNRLYWYRQTLGQGPEFLTYFQNEAQLEKSRLLSDRFSAERPKGSFSTLEIQRTEQGDSAMYLCASSLDRANTGELFFGEGSRLTVL.

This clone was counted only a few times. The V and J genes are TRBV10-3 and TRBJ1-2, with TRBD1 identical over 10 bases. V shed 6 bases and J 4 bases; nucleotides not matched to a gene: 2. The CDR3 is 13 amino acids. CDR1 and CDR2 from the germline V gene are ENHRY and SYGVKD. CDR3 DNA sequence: TGTGCCATCAGGGGACAGGGGTCCTATGGCTACACCTTC. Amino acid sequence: CAIRGQGSYGYTF.

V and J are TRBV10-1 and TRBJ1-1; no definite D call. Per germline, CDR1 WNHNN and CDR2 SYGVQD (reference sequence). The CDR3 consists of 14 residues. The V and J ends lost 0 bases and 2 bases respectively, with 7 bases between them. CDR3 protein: CASSESSVNTEAFF. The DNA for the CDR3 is TGCGCCAGCAGTGAGTCGAGTGTTAACACTGAAGCTTTCTTT.

The CDR3 DNA reads TGCGCCAGCAGTGCCCCGGGGGGGGCGGCTTTCTTT. As protein: CASSAPGGAAFF. The V and J genes are TRBV10-1 and TRBJ1-1, with D possibly matching TRBD1 (6 bases). V was pared by 4 bases and J by 11 bases, with 14 bases between. The CDR3 runs 12 residues. The germline CDR1 and CDR2 sequences are WNHNN and SYGVQD (reference sequence).

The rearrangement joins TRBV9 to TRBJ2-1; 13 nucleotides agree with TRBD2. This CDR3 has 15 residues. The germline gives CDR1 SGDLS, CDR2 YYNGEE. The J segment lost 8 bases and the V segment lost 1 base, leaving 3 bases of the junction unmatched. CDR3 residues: CASSVTSGGAYEQFF. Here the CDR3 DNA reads TGTGCCAGCAGCGTAACTAGCGGGGGGGCCTATGAGCAGTTCTTC.

The CDR3 DNA sequence: TGTGCAAGTCCCTTAGCGGGGACAGGGGACGAGCAGTACTTC. This codes for CASPLAGTGDEQYF. The chain combines TRBV12-2 with TRBJ2-7; no DNA check was done on the table's D call, TRBD1. TRBV12-2 is a pseudogene locus. The CDR3 totals 14 residues.

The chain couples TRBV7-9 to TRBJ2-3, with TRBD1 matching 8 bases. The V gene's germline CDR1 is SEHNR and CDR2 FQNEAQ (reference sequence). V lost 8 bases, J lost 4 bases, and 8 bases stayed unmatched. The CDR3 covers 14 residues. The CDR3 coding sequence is TGTGCCAGCCGAGATTGGACAGGGTCAGATACGCAGTATTTT. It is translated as CASRDWTGSDTQYF.

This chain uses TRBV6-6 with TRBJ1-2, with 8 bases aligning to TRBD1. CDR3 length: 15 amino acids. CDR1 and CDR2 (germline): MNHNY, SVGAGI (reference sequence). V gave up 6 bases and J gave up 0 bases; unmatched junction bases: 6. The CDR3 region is CASRTGGSSNYGYTF. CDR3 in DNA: TGTGCCAGCAGAACAGGGGGATCATCTAACTATGGCTACACCTTC.

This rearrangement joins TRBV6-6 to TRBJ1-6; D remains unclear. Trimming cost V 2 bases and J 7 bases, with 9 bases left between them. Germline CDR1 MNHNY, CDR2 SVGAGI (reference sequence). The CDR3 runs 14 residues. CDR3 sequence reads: CASSYSGANSPLHF. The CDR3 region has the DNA TGTGCCAGCAGTTACAGCGGCGCCAATTCACCCCTCCACTTT.

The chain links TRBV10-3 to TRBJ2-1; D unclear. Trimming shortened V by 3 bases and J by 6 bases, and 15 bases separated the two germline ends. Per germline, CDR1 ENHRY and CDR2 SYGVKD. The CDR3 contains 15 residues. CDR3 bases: TGTGCCATCAGTGATCAGGCTGGGCTACCCAATGAGCAGTTCTTC. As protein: CAISDQAGLPNEQFF.

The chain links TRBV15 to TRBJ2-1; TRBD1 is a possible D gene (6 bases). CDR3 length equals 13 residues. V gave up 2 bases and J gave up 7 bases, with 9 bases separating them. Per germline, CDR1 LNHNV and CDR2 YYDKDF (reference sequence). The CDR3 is CATSRSQGNEQFF. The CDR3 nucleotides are TGTGCCACCAGCAGATCACAGGGAAATGAGCAGTTCTTC. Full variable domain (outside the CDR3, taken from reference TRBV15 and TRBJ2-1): DAMVIQNPRYQVTQFGKPVTLSCSQTLNHNVMYWYQQKSSQAPKLLFHYYDKDFNNEADTPDNFQSRRPNTSFCFLDIRSPGLGDTAMYLCATSRSQGNEQFFGPGTRLTVL.

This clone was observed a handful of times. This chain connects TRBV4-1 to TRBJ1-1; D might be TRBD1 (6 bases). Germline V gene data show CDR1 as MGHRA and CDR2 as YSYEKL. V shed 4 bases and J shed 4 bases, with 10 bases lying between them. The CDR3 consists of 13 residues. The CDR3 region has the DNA TGCGCCAGCAGCCCTACAGGGACCACTGAAGCTTTCTTT. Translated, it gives CASSPTGTTEAFF.

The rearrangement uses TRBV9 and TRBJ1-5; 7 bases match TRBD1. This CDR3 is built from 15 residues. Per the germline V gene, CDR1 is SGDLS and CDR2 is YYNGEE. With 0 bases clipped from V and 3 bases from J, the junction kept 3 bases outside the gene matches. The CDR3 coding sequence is TGTGCCAGCAGCGTAGACAGGGGCTCCAATCAGCCCCAGCATTTT. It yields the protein CASSVDRGSNQPQHF.

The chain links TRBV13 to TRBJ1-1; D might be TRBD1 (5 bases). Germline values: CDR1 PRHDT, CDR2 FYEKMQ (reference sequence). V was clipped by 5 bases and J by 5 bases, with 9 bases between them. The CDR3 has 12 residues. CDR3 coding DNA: TGTGCCAGCAGCACCGGGGGAACTGAAGCTTTCTTT. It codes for CASSTGGTEAFF.

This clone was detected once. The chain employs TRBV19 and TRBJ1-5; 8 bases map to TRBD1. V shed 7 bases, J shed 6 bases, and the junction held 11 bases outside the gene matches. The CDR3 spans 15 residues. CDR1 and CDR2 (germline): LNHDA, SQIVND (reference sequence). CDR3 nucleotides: TGTGCCAGTATCGATCGGCAGGGGGCGGGTCAGCCCCAGCATTTT. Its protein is CASIDRQGAGQPQHF.

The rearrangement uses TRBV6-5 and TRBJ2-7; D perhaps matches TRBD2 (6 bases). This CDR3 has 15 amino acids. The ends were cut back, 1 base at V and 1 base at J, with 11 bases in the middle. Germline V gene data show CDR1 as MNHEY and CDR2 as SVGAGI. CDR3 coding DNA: TGTGCCAGCAGTTACTTCGGGGGATCGTCCTACGAGCAGTACTTC. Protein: CASSYFGGSSYEQYF.

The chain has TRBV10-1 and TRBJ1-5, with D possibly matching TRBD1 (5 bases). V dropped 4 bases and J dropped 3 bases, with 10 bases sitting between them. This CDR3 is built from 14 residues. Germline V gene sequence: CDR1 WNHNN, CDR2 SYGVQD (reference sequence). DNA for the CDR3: TGCGCCAGCAGTGCTGGGGCCATCAATCAGCCCCAGCATTTT. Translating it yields CASSAGAINQPQHF.

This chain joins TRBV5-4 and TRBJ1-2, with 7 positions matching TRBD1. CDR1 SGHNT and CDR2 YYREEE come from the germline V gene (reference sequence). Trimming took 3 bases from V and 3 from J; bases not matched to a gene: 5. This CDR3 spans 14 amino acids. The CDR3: CASSSIGTDYGYTF. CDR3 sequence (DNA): TGTGCCAGCAGCTCGATAGGGACAGACTATGGCTACACCTTC.

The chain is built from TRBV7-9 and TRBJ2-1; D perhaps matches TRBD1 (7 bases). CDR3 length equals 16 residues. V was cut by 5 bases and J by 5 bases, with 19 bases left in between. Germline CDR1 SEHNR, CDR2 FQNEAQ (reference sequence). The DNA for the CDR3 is TGTGCCAGCAGCCGAACGGGGGACAGAGAAGACAATGAGCAGTTCTTC. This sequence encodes CASSRTGDREDNEQFF.

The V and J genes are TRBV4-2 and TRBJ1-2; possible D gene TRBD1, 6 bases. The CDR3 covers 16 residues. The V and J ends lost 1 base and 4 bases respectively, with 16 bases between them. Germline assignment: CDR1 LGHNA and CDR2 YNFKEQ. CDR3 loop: CASSQGRDTWGYGYTF. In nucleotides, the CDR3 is TGTGCCAGCAGCCAAGGACGGGACACCTGGGGCTATGGCTACACCTTC.

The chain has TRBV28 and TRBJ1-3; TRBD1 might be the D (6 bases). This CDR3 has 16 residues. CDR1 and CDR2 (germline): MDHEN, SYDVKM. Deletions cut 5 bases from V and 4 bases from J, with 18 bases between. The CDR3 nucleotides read TGTGCCAGCAGTCAATACAGGGAGGGTAAGGGAAACACCATATATTTT. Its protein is CASSQYREGKGNTIYF.